This record looks at one TCR beta chain sequence and its context. Its specificity is unknown. The data derive from a study of T cells expressing NK-cell markers. In generating TCR beta cDNA, 5'RACE template switching with UMIs was used. Each CDR3 protein gets one entry in TCRdb, which reprocessed the 5' RACE reads and gives no DNA. The specimen's table records under 500,000 distinct CDR3 sequences. The CDR3 length is 15 residues. Study-level results: Roughly 1.0-8% of CD8+ T cells in six or seven donors belonged to dominant NKG2C+ clonotypes.

Sequencing was carried out using blood T cells: a sorted CD56 or NKG2C T cell subset, CD4+ or CD8+ T cells, or bulk PBMC T cells (not recorded which). This chain connects TRBV12-3 or TRBV12-4 to TRBJ2-5. This TCR was sampled from a woman aged 18-69 years in good health. The CDR3 loop is CASSLLMPSQETQYF.